These 18 T cell receptor beta chains came from one sample sequenced in a study of a mutant IDH1 vaccine in newly diagnosed glioma (dated by TCRdb to 2020 to 2023). These receptors are not linked to any known antigen. Library creation used the immunoSEQ multiplex PCR assay. TCRdb holds this immuneACCESS table with in-frame rearrangements only. Some clones are missing; in checked studies, unresolved V genes explain under half, and the rest has no known cause. Recorded for this sample are tens of thousands of clones; roughly 76% of them occurred a single time. 9% to 14% of the sample belongs to the ten largest clones. What this sample's time point label stands for: week 5, during vaccination. Each vaccine dose was 300 ug of a 20-mer mutant IDH1 peptide in Montanide, given subcutaneously with topical imiquimod. The sequencing here drew on PBMCs, taken from a glioma patient whose treatment included an IDH1 peptide vaccine. All receptors derive from a man aged 50 or older with glioma.

The genes are TRBV7-9 and TRBJ2-2; no clear D. The germline V gene encodes CDR1 SEHNR and CDR2 FQNEAQ (reference sequence). V lost 5 bases and J lost 6, with 13 bases in between. CDR3 length: 14 amino acids. The CDR3 sequence: CASSPVGTSGELFF. The CDR3 DNA is TGTGCCAGCAGCCCAGTGGGTACATCCGGGGAGCTGTTTTTT.

The chain is built from TRBV14 and TRBJ1-2; D remains ambiguous. This CDR3 spans 13 amino acids. The germline V gene encodes CDR1 SGHDN and CDR2 FVKESK. Deletions cut 4 bases from V and 3 bases from J, with 9 bases between. This chain's CDR3 is CASSPEVYYGYTF. The CDR3 bases are TGTGCCAGCAGCCCAGAGGTATACTATGGCTACACCTTC.

The chain is built from TRBV10-3 and TRBJ2-3, with TRBD1 identical over 10 bases. Germline V gene data show CDR1 as ENHRY and CDR2 as SYGVKD. V was pared by 3 bases and J by 1 base, with 4 bases of the junction left unmatched. The CDR3 totals 16 residues. The CDR3 DNA sequence: TGTGCCATCAGTGACTCCGGGACAGGGGGCACAGATACGCAGTATTTT. It is translated as CAISDSGTGGTDTQYF.

The count of this clone is one. The chain employs TRBV5-5 and TRBJ1-5; D gene ambiguous. The CDR3 has 15 amino acids. Trimming left V 1 base short and J 5 bases short, with 13 bases between. Germline V lookup: CDR1 SGHKS, CDR2 YYEKEE (reference sequence). In nucleotides, the CDR3 is TGTGCCAGCAGCTTGTGGGTCAGGAGAGATCAGCCCCAGCATTTT. As protein: CASSLWVRRDQPQHF.

The chain employs TRBV7-2 and TRBJ1-5; D is possibly TRBD1 (6 bases). V lost 2 bases and J 2 bases, leaving 13 bases between the germline ends. Germline CDR1 SGHTA, CDR2 FQGNSA. The CDR3 contains 16 residues. Here the CDR3 DNA reads TGTGCCAGCAGCTTAACGTACAGGGTTGGCAATCAGCCCCAGCATTTT. It specifies CASSLTYRVGNQPQHF.

The chain has TRBV10-3 and TRBJ1-3, with TRBD1 as a possible D gene (5 bases). The germline V and J ends were trimmed by 8 bases and 4 bases, with 15 bases remaining between them. Germline V gives CDR1 ENHRY, CDR2 SYGVKD. The CDR3 runs 14 residues. The CDR3 DNA is TGTGCCATCGGGGGTACAGGTTCAGGAAACACCATATATTTT. Residues: CAIGGTGSGNTIYF.

This clone appeared a single time. V is TRBV27 and J is TRBJ2-7, with TRBD2 matching over 11 bases. Germline V gene data show CDR1 as MNHEY and CDR2 as SMNVEV (reference sequence). Unmatched junction bases numbered 9, after V lost 6 bases and J lost 5 bases. The CDR3 covers 15 residues. The chain's CDR3 is CASSLTSGRVDEQYF. The CDR3 nucleotides are TGTGCCAGCAGCCTAACTAGCGGGAGAGTTGACGAGCAGTACTTC.

This chain joins TRBV2 and TRBJ2-2; no clear D. CDR3 length equals 12 residues. The V end lost 8 bases, the J end lost 7 bases, and 11 bases lay between the germline ends. CDR1 SNHLY and CDR2 FYNNEI come from the germline V gene. The CDR3 is CASLPGSGELFF. CDR3 coding DNA: TGTGCCAGCCTCCCTGGTAGCGGGGAGCTGTTTTTT.

The V call is TRBV6-5, the J call TRBJ1-1; no firm D call. Germline CDR1 reads MNHEY; CDR2 reads SVGAGI. The CDR3 has 12 amino acids. V shed 0 bases and J shed 8 bases, with 7 bases lying between them. CDR3 nucleotides: TGTGCCAGCAGTTACTCAGCTGGAGAAGCTTTCTTT. Translation gives CASSYSAGEAFF.

This sequence joins TRBV6-1 and TRBJ2-2; D assignment may be TRBD1 or TRBD2 (5 bases each). The CDR3 extends over 13 amino acids. The ends were cut back, 4 bases at V and 5 bases at J, with 8 bases in the middle. Germline V lookup: CDR1 MNHNS, CDR2 SASEGT. The CDR3 is CASSVEGTGELFF. The CDR3 nucleotides read TGTGCCAGCAGTGTCGAGGGGACCGGGGAGCTGTTTTTT.

The chain recombines TRBV6-1 with TRBJ1-5, with unresolved D. CDR3 length: 16 amino acids. Germline loops: CDR1 MNHNS, CDR2 SASEGT. The V gene lost 1 base and the J gene lost 4 bases, with 14 bases spanning the gap. CDR3: CASSEVQSVINQPQHF. DNA of the CDR3: TGTGCCAGCAGTGAAGTCCAGTCAGTGATTAATCAGCCCCAGCATTTT.

V gene TRBV18 combines with J gene TRBJ2-4; D gene uncertain. The CDR3 totals 13 residues. Germline V gives CDR1 KGHSH, CDR2 LQKENI. V lost 3 bases and J 4 bases, leaving 7 bases between the germline ends. The CDR3, as DNA: TGTGCCAGCTCACCTGGCAGGAAAAACATTCAGTACTTC. Translation: CASSPGRKNIQYF. Variable domain in full (rest from reference TRBV18 and TRBJ2-4): NAGVMQNPRHLVRRRGQEARLRCSPMKGHSHVYWYRQLPEEGLKFMVYLQKENIIDESGMPKERFSAEFPKEGPSILRIQQVVRGDSAAYFCASSPGRKNIQYFGAGTRLSVL.

This rearrangement joins TRBV2 to TRBJ2-5; 10 nucleotides agree with TRBD2. With 7 bases clipped from V and 8 bases from J, the junction kept 10 bases outside the gene matches. Germline assignment: CDR1 SNHLY and CDR2 FYNNEI. This CDR3 has 14 amino acids. CDR3 amino acids: CASTGTSVDGTQYF. DNA for the CDR3: TGTGCCAGCACCGGGACTAGCGTCGACGGTACCCAGTACTTC.

In DNA form, the CDR3 reads TGTGCCAGCAGTTCGATACAGGGCATCGGGGAGCTGTTTTTT. Protein: CASSSIQGIGELFF. The gene calls are TRBV27 and TRBJ2-2, with a possible D match to TRBD1 (6 bases). CDR3 length equals 14 residues. Germline V gives CDR1 MNHEY, CDR2 SMNVEV (reference sequence). V was shortened by 4 bases and J by 7 bases, with 13 bases between the two germline ends.

J is TRBJ2-5 and V is TRBV11-2; 8 bases are shared with TRBD1. The CDR3 contains 15 residues. Unmatched junction bases numbered 7, after V lost 5 bases and J lost 2 bases. CDR1 and CDR2 (germline): SGHAT, FQNNGV. The CDR3 is CASSDQQGGQETQYF. Here the CDR3 DNA reads TGTGCCAGCAGCGATCAACAGGGGGGACAAGAGACCCAGTACTTC.

Details on this clone: The germline gene is not matched at one end of the junction; a read error may be the cause. The J gene is TRBJ1-2, the V gene TRBV2, with 7 bases fitting TRBD1. Germline loops: CDR1 SNHLY, CDR2 FYNNEI. The CDR3 totals 10 residues. The CDR3 nucleotides are TGTGCCAGCAGGGAACAGGGGACCAGCTTC. Encoded protein: CASREQGTSF.

The chain combines TRBV4-1 with TRBJ2-1; 8 bases agree with TRBD2. With V trimmed by 3 bases and J by 7 bases, 8 bases remained unmatched. The CDR3 is 15 residues long. From germline, CDR1 is MGHRA and CDR2 YSYEKL. The CDR3 loop is CASSQSGGLSNEQFF. DNA of the CDR3: TGCGCCAGCAGCCAGTCGGGAGGGCTTTCAAATGAGCAGTTCTTC.

The chain recombines TRBV4-1 with TRBJ2-7, with 7 bases aligning to TRBD1. The CDR3 length is 15 residues. Germline values: CDR1 MGHRA, CDR2 YSYEKL. V shed 3 bases, J shed 2 bases, and the junction held 7 bases outside the gene matches. CDR3 in amino acids: CASSQMTGLTYEQYF. The CDR3 DNA reads as TGCGCCAGCAGCCAGATGACAGGGTTAACCTACGAGCAGTACTTC.